This T cell receptor beta chain was profiled in a study of control samples from healthy donors and cancer patients. Sequenced by immunoSEQ multiplex PCR; TCRdb stores in-frame clones only, minus some. The repertoire has roughly 130,000 clones, about 93% of them found once; the top ten carry more than 1.5%. The germline CDR1 and CDR2 sequences are LNHNV and YYDKDF (reference sequence). CDR3 length equals 15 residues. V was trimmed by 5 bases and J by 8 bases, leaving 18 bases between them. Sequencing input: PBMCs. The chain has TRBV15 and TRBJ1-4; D is possibly TRBD1 (6 bases). The TCR sequence derives from a man between 50 and 59 years old with head and neck cancer. CDR3 loop: CATSPGVGLREKLFF. The CDR3 DNA is TGTGCCACCAGCCCAGGGGTAGGGCTAAGGGAAAAACTGTTTTTT.